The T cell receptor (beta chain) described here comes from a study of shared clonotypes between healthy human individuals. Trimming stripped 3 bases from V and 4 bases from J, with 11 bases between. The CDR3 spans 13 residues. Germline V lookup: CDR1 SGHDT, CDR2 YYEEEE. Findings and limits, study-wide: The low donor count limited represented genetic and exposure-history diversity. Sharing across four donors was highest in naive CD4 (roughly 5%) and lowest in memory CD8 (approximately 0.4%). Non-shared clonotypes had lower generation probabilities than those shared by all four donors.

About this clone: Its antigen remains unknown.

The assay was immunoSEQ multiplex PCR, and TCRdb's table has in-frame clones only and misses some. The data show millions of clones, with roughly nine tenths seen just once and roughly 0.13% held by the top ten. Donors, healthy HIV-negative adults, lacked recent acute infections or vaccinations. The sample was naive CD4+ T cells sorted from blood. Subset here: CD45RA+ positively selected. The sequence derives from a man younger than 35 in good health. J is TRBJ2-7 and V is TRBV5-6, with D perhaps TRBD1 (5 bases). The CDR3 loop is CASSSTDSYEQYF. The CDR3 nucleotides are TGTGCCAGCAGCTCCACCGACAGTTACGAGCAGTACTTC.